The TCR beta chain under discussion was sequenced for a study of response to subunit inactivated influenza vaccine. General study results and limits: Authors suggested that a seasonal influenza vaccination recruits few new T cells each time.

TCRdb re-derived calls from the RT-PCR reads in MiXCR, one entry per CDR3 protein. The sample carries fewer than 750,000 distinct CDR3 sequences, roughly 15% recorded once. CDR1 and CDR2 from the germline V gene are SGHTA and FQGNSA. The CDR3 sequence is 15 residues long. The V and J ends lost 7 bases and 2 bases respectively, with 16 bases between them. This clonotype has ten or more counts. What it binds is unknown. The specimen comprised PBMCs from blood, sampled about 13 days after vaccination. The chain couples TRBV7-2 to TRBJ2-3; D is possibly TRBD2 (6 bases). The origin of this receptor is a man aged 45 to 65 who received an inactivated influenza vaccine. The CDR3 sequence: CASTISGTLTDTQYF. As DNA, the CDR3 is TGTGCCAGCACCATTAGCGGTACTCTCACAGATACGCAGTATTTT.